The 26 T cell receptor beta chains given below trace back to one sample, sequenced in a study of shared clonotypes between healthy human individuals. Profiling relied on immunoSEQ multiplex PCR, and the TCRdb table lists in-frame clones only, not all of them. The table includes 200,000 to 250,000 clones, over 60% detected once. Material for sequencing was memory CD4+ T cells sorted from blood. Regarding subset: CD45RA-negative fraction. These receptor sequences come from a man under 40 in good health.

The rearrangement uses TRBV2 and TRBJ2-7, with D tentatively TRBD1 (5 bases). Trimming stripped 6 bases from V and 2 bases from J, with 14 bases between. There are 14 residues in the CDR3. The germline V gene has CDR1 SNHLY and CDR2 FYNNEI. In nucleotides, the CDR3 is TGTGCCAGCAGGGAGCTACAGGTTACCTACGAGCAGTACTTC. Translating it yields CASRELQVTYEQYF.

This clone has a handful of counts. CDR3 nucleotide sequence: TGTGCCAGCAGTTTATCCACCCCTACAGCAACTAATGAAAAACTGTTTTTT. It is translated as CASSLSTPTATNEKLFF. This rearrangement joins TRBV27 to TRBJ1-4; no reliable D call. The CDR3 has 17 residues. Germline lookup yields CDR1 MNHEY and CDR2 SMNVEV (reference sequence). Between the trimmed V and J ends, which lost 0 bases and 0 bases, there was a span of 11 bases.

The V gene is TRBV6-5, the J gene TRBJ1-3, with D hard to call. V lost 2 bases and J 0 bases, leaving 5 bases between the germline ends. CDR3 length equals 14 residues. Germline CDR1 is MNHEY and CDR2 is SVGAGI. In DNA form, the CDR3 reads TGTGCCAGCAGTTACGGACTCTCTGGAAACACCATATATTTT. Its protein is CASSYGLSGNTIYF.

This clone was counted a few times. The chain couples TRBV6-5 to TRBJ2-2; no clear D. This CDR3 is built from 13 residues. V lost 7 bases and J 2 bases, leaving 8 bases between the germline ends. Per germline, CDR1 MNHEY and CDR2 SVGAGI. The DNA of the CDR3 is TGTGCCAGCACTCTCCTAAACACCGGGGAGCTGTTTTTT. It codes for CASTLLNTGELFF.

The chain joins TRBV5-1 to TRBJ2-7; 10 nucleotides line up with TRBD1. J lost 7 bases, V lost 4 bases, and 8 bases had no gene match. Germline V gene sequence: CDR1 SGHRS, CDR2 YFSETQ. The CDR3 has 14 amino acids. The CDR3 loop is CASSRTGGSKEQYF. The CDR3 region has the DNA TGCGCCAGCAGCCGGACAGGGGGTTCTAAGGAGCAGTACTTC.

This clone was counted once. The V call is TRBV2, the J call TRBJ2-3; no firm D call. This CDR3 region has 14 residues. Per germline, CDR1 SNHLY and CDR2 FYNNEI. DNA for the CDR3: TGTGCGAGTGACCCCGGCAGGAGCACAGATACGCAGTATTTT. This sequence encodes CASDPGRSTDTQYF.

The V call is TRBV19, the J call TRBJ2-6; 11 bases map to TRBD1. J lost 0 bases, V lost 0 bases, and 10 bases had no gene match. The CDR3 length is 21 residues. CDR1 LNHDA and CDR2 SQIVND come from the germline V gene (reference sequence). CDR3 region: CASSIDPDRGRWFSGANVLTF. DNA of the CDR3: TGTGCCAGTAGTATAGATCCGGACAGGGGGCGGTGGTTCTCTGGGGCCAACGTCCTGACTTTC.

A few counts support this clone. CDR3 nucleotide sequence: TGTGCCAGCAGCGTAGTCCATAGCGGGACTCGCAATGAGCAGTTCTTC. Its translation: CASSVVHSGTRNEQFF. The chain uses TRBV9 and TRBJ2-1; 8 bases match TRBD2. The CDR3 is 16 amino acids. Germline CDR1 and CDR2: SGDLS and YYNGEE. The V gene end was trimmed by 0 bases and the J gene end by 6 bases; junction bases not matched to a gene: 8.

This clone was detected once. The rearrangement links TRBV29-1 to TRBJ2-7; 7 nucleotides line up with TRBD1. The CDR3 totals 11 residues. Germline assignment: CDR1 SQVTM and CDR2 ANQGSEA. Unmatched junction bases numbered 0, after V lost 3 bases and J lost 4 bases. The CDR3 here is CSVEGQYEQYF. CDR3 DNA: TGCAGCGTTGAGGGACAGTACGAGCAGTACTTC.

The chain carries TRBV7-2 and TRBJ2-1; 9 bases match TRBD2. V was clipped by 3 bases and J by 9 bases; unmatched bases: 6. CDR1 is SGHTA and CDR2 is FQGNSA in the germline V gene. The CDR3 is made up of 14 amino acids. The CDR3 sequence is CASSFAGGPSEQFF. The DNA for the CDR3 is TGTGCCAGCAGCTTCGCGGGAGGGCCCTCTGAGCAGTTCTTC.

The genes are TRBV27 and TRBJ2-1; D is ambiguous. The CDR3 consists of 17 residues. Germline assignment: CDR1 MNHEY and CDR2 SMNVEV (reference sequence). With 6 bases removed from V and 6 bases from J, the gap between germline ends came to 24 bases. The DNA for the CDR3 is TGTGCCAGCAGCCCTCGAGGACCGTTTCTACAAGGCAATGAGCAGTTCTTC. Its translation is CASSPRGPFLQGNEQFF.

The chain recombines TRBV11-3 with TRBJ2-7, with D hard to call. From germline, CDR1 is SGHNT and CDR2 YENEEA. V was clipped by 7 bases and J by 6 bases, with 16 bases between them. The CDR3 is made up of 13 amino acids. DNA for the CDR3: TGTGCCAGCACCCAAAGTCGAGTAGCCGAGCAGTACTTC. It translates to CASTQSRVAEQYF.

The chain carries TRBV10-3 and TRBJ1-2; D is undetermined. V was pared by 2 bases and J by 1 base, with 2 bases between. The CDR3 runs 12 residues. CDR1 is ENHRY, CDR2 SYGVKD, per germline. For the CDR3, the DNA is TGTGCCATCAGTGAGATTAACTATGGCTACACCTTC. The encoded protein is CAISEINYGYTF.

The genes are TRBV4-3 and TRBJ2-1, with 12 bases fitting TRBD2. V shed 0 bases, J shed 2 bases, and the junction held 2 bases outside the gene matches. This CDR3 has 17 amino acids. Germline CDR1 and CDR2: LGHNA and YSLEER. The CDR3: CASSQDLAGGTYNEQFF. The CDR3 DNA follows: TGCGCCAGCAGCCAAGATCTAGCGGGGGGGACCTACAATGAGCAGTTCTTC.

The V and J genes are TRBV5-4 and TRBJ1-1; no clear D gene. V was clipped by 3 bases and J by 0 bases, with 15 bases between them. Germline-derived CDR1 and CDR2 are SGHNT and YYREEE (reference sequence). CDR3 length: 16 amino acids. The CDR3 loop reads CASSSGSAWMNTEAFF. DNA for the CDR3: TGTGCCAGCAGCTCCGGATCAGCGTGGATGAACACTGAAGCTTTCTTT.

The rearrangement joins TRBV7-3 to TRBJ2-5; TRBD1 might be the D (6 bases). Germline-derived CDR1 and CDR2 are SGHTA and FQGTGA. V was trimmed by 2 bases and J by 5 bases, leaving 15 bases between them. This CDR3 has 15 residues. The DNA of the CDR3 is TGTGCCAGCAGCTTATTCGGGCAGGGGATCGAGACCCAGTACTTC. Protein sequence: CASSLFGQGIETQYF.

This chain links TRBV5-1 with TRBJ2-2, with 7 bases matching TRBD1. CDR3 length: 14 residues. The junction had 7 bases not matched to a gene; V was cut back by 4 bases and J by 7 bases. The germline V gene encodes CDR1 SGHRS and CDR2 YFSETQ. CDR3 coding DNA: TGCGCCAGCAGCGGTAACAGGGGCGGCGGGGAGCTGTTTTTT. Translated: CASSGNRGGGELFF.

The chain couples TRBV28 to TRBJ1-2, with TRBD1 matching over 8 bases. The CDR3 is 16 amino acids. J was trimmed by 3 bases and V by 4 bases; bases with no gene match: 10. Germline V CDR1 and CDR2: MDHEN, SYDVKM. CDR3 DNA: TGTGCCAGCAGTTCGTACCGTGACAGGGGCGACTATGGCTACACCTTC. Residues: CASSSYRDRGDYGYTF.

This clone was observed a handful of times. V gene TRBV10-3 combines with J gene TRBJ1-1; 7 bases are shared with TRBD1. CDR1 is ENHRY, CDR2 SYGVKD, per germline. CDR3 length equals 15 residues. J lost 5 bases, V lost 0 bases, and 6 bases had no gene match. CDR3 residues: CAISESGGAGTEAFF. The CDR3, as DNA: TGTGCCATCAGTGAGTCAGGGGGCGCGGGTACTGAAGCTTTCTTT.

J is TRBJ1-4 and V is TRBV19; perhaps TRBD1 as D (5 bases). V was cut by 7 bases and J by 7 bases, with 16 bases left in between. The CDR3 runs to 14 residues. Germline V gives CDR1 LNHDA, CDR2 SQIVND (reference sequence). The CDR3 nucleotides read TGTGCCAGTAAGGTGGCGGGGGACCGTGAAAAACTGTTTTTT. Translated: CASKVAGDREKLFF.

J is TRBJ2-1 and V is TRBV19, with D unclear. V was shortened by 4 bases and J by 4 bases, with 8 bases between the two germline ends. CDR3 length: 13 amino acids. Germline CDR1 reads LNHDA; CDR2 reads SQIVND (reference sequence). The CDR3 spells CASSNPPYNEQFF. In DNA form, the CDR3 reads TGTGCCAGTAGTAATCCACCATACAATGAGCAGTTCTTC.

The table lists this clone with a few counts. The rearrangement uses TRBV6-4 and TRBJ2-2, with no clear D. Trimming stripped 6 bases from V and 5 bases from J, with 13 bases between. Germline CDR1 reads MRHNA; CDR2 reads SNTAGT. The CDR3 loop spans 14 amino acids. Here the CDR3 DNA reads TGTGCCAGCAGAGCAACCGACCAGACCGGGGAGCTGTTTTTT. It encodes CASRATDQTGELFF.

This clone was recorded once. The CDR3 is CASSPLAGPYNEQFF. The CDR3 DNA reads TGTGCCAGCTCACCACTCGCGGGCCCCTACAATGAGCAGTTCTTC. The J gene is TRBJ2-1, the V gene TRBV18, with D tentatively TRBD2 (5 bases). Trimming removed 1 base at V and 2 bases at J, with 9 bases between. Germline V gene sequence: CDR1 KGHSH, CDR2 LQKENI. This CDR3 has 15 amino acids.

This rearrangement joins TRBV20-1 to TRBJ2-7, with D hard to call. With 5 bases removed from V and 3 bases from J, the gap between germline ends came to 8 bases. The length of the CDR3 is 11 residues. From germline, CDR1 is DFQATT and CDR2 SNEGSKA (reference sequence). CDR3 region: CSAYHRYEQYF. CDR3 sequence (DNA): TGCAGTGCTTACCACCGCTACGAGCAGTACTTC.

The chain couples TRBV5-1 to TRBJ2-5; D unclear. Germline V CDR1 and CDR2: SGHRS, YFSETQ. The V gene lost 2 bases and the J gene lost 3 bases, with 2 bases spanning the gap. The CDR3 extends over 11 amino acids. The CDR3 region has the DNA TGCGCCAGCAGCTTAAAAGAGACCCAGTACTTC. It translates to CASSLKETQYF.

The sample holds a few counts of this clone. The chain combines TRBV27 with TRBJ1-2, with a tentative D call TRBD1 (6 bases). CDR1 is MNHEY and CDR2 is SMNVEV in the germline V gene (reference sequence). The CDR3 runs 14 residues. V lost 2 bases and J lost 2, with 9 bases in between. In DNA form, the CDR3 reads TGTGCCAGCAGTTTAAAGGGGGGGAACTATGGCTACACCTTC. It yields the protein CASSLKGGNYGYTF.